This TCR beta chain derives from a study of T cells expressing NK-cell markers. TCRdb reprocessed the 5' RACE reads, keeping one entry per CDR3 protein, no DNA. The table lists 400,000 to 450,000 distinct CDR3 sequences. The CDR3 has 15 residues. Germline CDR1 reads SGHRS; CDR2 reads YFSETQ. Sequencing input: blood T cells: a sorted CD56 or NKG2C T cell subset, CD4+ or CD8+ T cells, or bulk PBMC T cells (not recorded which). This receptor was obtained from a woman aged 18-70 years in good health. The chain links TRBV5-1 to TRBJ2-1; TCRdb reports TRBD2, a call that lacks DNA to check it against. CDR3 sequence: CASSLLAGVRDEQFF.